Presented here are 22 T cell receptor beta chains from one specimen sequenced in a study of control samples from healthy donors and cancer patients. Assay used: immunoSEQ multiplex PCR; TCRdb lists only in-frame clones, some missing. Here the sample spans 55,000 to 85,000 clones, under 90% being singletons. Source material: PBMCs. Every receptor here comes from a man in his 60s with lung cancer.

The CDR3 loop is CASSLANSYNEQFF. The CDR3 DNA sequence: TGTGCCAGCAGCCTAGCGAACTCCTACAATGAGCAGTTCTTC. This sequence joins TRBV11-2 and TRBJ2-1; D is perhaps TRBD2 (6 bases). Germline assignment: CDR1 SGHAT and CDR2 FQNNGV. The CDR3 is 14 residues long. V was clipped by 5 bases and J by 0 bases, with 8 bases between them.

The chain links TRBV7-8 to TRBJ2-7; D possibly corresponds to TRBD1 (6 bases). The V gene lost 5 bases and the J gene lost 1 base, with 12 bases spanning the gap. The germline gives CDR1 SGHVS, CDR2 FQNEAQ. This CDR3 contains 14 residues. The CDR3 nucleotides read TGTGCCAGCAGCCCACGGACAGCTTCCTACGAGCAGTACGTC. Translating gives CASSPRTASYEQYV.

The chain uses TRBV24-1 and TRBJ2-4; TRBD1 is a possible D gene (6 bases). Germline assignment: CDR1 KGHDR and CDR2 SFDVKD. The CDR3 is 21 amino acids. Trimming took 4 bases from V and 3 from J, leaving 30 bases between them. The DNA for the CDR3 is TGTGCCACCAGTGAAGGGACATACAGGAGAAACTTTTCCCAAGGCAAAAACATTCAGTACTTC. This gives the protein CATSEGTYRRNFSQGKNIQYF.

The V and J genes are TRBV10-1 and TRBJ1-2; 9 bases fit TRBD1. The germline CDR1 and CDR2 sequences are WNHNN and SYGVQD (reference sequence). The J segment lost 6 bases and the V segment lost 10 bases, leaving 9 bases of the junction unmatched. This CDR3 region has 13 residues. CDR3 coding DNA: TGCGCCATTGAGGGGGACAGGGTGGATGGCTACACCTTC. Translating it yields CAIEGDRVDGYTF.

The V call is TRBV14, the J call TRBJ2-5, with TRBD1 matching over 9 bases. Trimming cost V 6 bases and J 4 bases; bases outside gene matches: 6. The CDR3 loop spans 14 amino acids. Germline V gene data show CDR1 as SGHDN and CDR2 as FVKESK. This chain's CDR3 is CASSVTGGRETQYF. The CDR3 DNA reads TGTGCCAGCAGTGTTACAGGGGGCAGAGAGACCCAGTACTTC.

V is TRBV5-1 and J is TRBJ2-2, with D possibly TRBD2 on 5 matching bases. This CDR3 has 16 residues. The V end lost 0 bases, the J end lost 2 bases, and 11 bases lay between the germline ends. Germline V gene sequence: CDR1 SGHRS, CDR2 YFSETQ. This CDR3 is CASSLDGSVNTGELFF. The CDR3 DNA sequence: TGCGCCAGCAGCTTGGATGGGAGCGTTAACACCGGGGAGCTGTTTTTT.

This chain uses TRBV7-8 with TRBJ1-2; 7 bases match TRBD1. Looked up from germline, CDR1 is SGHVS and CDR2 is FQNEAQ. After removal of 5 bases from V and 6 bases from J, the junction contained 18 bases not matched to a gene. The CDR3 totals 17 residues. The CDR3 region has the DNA TGTGCCAGCAGCAAAGAGGGGGCAGCTACCCTTGGCCATGGCTACACCTTC. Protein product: CASSKEGAATLGHGYTF.

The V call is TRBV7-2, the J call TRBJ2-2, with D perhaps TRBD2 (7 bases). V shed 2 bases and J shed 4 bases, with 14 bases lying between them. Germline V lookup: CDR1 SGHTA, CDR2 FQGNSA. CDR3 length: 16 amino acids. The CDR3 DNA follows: TGTGCCAGCAGCTTATGGGGGGGCCAAGTCACCGGGGAGCTGTTTTTT. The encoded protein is CASSLWGGQVTGELFF.

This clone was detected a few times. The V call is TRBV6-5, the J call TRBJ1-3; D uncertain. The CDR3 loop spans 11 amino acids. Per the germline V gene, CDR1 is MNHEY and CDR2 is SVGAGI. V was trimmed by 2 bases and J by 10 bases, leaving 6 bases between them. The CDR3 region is CASSYGGTIYF. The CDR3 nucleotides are TGTGCCAGCAGTTACGGAGGGACCATATATTTT.

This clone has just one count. CDR3 sequence reads: CAISGEGYEQYV. The CDR3 DNA follows: TGTGCCATCAGTGGAGAGGGCTACGAGCAGTACGTC. The chain has TRBV10-3 and TRBJ2-7, with a weak D call TRBD2 (5 bases). The CDR3 has 12 residues. Germline V gene lookup returns CDR1 ENHRY and CDR2 SYGVKD. Between the trimmed V and J ends, which lost 4 bases and 3 bases, there was a span of 7 bases.

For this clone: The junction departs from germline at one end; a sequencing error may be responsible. The CDR3 DNA reads TGTGCCAGCGGTGACCGGGTTCGTGATGGCTACACCTTC. It yields the protein CASGDRVRDGYTF. The chain has TRBV6-1 and TRBJ1-2; D is unclear. CDR1 is MNHNS and CDR2 is SASEGT in the germline V gene. The CDR3 loop spans 13 amino acids.

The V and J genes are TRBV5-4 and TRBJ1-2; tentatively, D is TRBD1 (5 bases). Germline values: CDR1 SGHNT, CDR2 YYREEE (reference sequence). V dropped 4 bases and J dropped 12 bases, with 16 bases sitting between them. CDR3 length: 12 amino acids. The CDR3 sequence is CASSMDQGKDTF. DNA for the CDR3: TGTGCCAGCAGCATGGATCAGGGCAAAGACACCTTC.

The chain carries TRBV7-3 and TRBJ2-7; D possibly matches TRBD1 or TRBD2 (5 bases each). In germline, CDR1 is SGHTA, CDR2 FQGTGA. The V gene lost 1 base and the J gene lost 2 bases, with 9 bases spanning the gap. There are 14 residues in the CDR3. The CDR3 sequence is CASSLNGGAYEQYF. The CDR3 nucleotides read TGTGCCAGCAGCTTAAATGGGGGAGCCTACGAGCAGTACTTC.

Written as DNA, the CDR3 is TGTGCCACCAGCCCCCAAACCGGGACAGGGGGCTTAAGCGCCGGGGAGCTGTTTTTT. Translation gives CATSPQTGTGGLSAGELFF. V gene TRBV24-1 combines with J gene TRBJ2-2; 12 bases are shared with TRBD1. Germline V gives CDR1 KGHDR, CDR2 SFDVKD. V gave up 7 bases and J gave up 6 bases; unmatched junction bases: 17. The CDR3 is made up of 19 amino acids.

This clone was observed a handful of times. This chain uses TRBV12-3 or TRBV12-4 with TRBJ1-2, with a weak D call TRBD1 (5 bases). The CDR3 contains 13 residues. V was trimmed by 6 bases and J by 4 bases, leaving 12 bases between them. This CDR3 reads CASRPRGGYGYTF. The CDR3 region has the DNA TGTGCCAGCAGGCCGCGGGGGGGCTATGGCTACACCTTC.

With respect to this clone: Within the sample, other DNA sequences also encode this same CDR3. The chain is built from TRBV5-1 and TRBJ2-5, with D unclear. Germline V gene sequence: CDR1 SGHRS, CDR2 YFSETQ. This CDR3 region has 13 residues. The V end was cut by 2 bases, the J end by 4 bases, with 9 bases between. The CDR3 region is CASSFGVGETQYF. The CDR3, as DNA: TGCGCCAGCAGCTTCGGCGTGGGAGAGACCCAGTACTTC.

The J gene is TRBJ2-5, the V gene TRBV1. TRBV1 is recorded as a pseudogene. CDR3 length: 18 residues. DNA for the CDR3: TGCACCAGCAGCCCCTCCCCCGAGGAGGTGGGACGGAAAGAGACCCAGTACTTC. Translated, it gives CTSSPSPEEVGRKETQYF.

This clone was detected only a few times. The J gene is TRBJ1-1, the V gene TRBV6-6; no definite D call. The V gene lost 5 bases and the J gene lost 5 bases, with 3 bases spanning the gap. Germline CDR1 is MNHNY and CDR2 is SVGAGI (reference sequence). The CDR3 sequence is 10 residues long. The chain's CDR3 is CASSSTEAFF. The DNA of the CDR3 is TGTGCCAGCAGTAGTACTGAAGCTTTCTTT.

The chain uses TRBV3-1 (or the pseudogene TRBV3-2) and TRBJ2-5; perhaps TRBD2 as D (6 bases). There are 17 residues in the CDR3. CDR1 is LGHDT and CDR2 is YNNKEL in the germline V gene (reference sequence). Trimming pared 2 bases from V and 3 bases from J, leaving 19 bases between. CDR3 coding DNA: TGTGCCAGCAGCCAACAAAGTCGGGGGTACTTTGAAGAGACCCAGTACTTC. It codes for CASSQQSRGYFEETQYF.

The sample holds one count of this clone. CDR3 in amino acids: CASSLTRDSPLHF. The CDR3 DNA sequence: TGTGCCAGCAGCCTCACACGAGATTCACCCCTCCACTTT. The chain joins TRBV7-3 to TRBJ1-6; D unclear. V was trimmed by 5 bases and J by 8 bases, leaving 10 bases between them. There are 13 residues in the CDR3. CDR1 is SGHTA and CDR2 is FQGTGA in the germline V gene. The complete variable domain, with remaining parts taken from reference TRBV7-3 and TRBJ1-6, reads GAGVSQTPSNKVTEKGKYVELRCDPISGHTALYWYRQSLGQGPEFLIYFQGTGAADDSGLPNDRFFAVRPEGSVSTLKIQRTERGDSAVYLCASSLTRDSPLHFGNGTRLTVT.

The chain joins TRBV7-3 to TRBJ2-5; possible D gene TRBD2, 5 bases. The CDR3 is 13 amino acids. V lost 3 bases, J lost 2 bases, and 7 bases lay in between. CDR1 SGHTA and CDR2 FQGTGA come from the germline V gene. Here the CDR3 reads CASSFGVQETQYF. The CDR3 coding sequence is TGTGCCAGCAGCTTCGGGGTGCAAGAGACCCAGTACTTC.

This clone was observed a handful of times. CDR3 protein: CASSEWQINTEAFF. The CDR3 DNA reads as TGTGCCAGCAGTGAATGGCAGATTAACACTGAAGCTTTCTTT. This chain joins TRBV2 and TRBJ1-1; D unclear. V lost 2 bases and J lost 2, with 9 bases in between. The germline gives CDR1 SNHLY, CDR2 FYNNEI. The CDR3 length is 14 residues.